This passage covers 5 T cell receptor beta chains from one sample sequenced in a study of blood T cell repertoires in COVID-19. Sequenced by immunoSEQ multiplex PCR; TCRdb stores in-frame clones only, minus some. The sample yields around 71,000 clones, roughly 80% seen once. Input material: peripheral blood. These receptors came from a man aged 25 to 40 with COVID-19, enrolled during active disease.

This clone has a handful of counts. The chain couples TRBV2 to TRBJ2-3; TRBD2 aligns across 10 bases. The germline V gene encodes CDR1 SNHLY and CDR2 FYNNEI. CDR3 length: 15 residues. V shed 5 bases, J shed 4 bases, and the junction held 6 bases outside the gene matches. CDR3 sequence (DNA): TGTGCCAGCAGTCCCGCTAGCGGGAGATCAGATACGCAGTATTTT. Its translation is CASSPASGRSDTQYF.

V and J are TRBV28 and TRBJ1-2; D is unclear. This CDR3 has 12 residues. In germline, CDR1 is MDHEN, CDR2 SYDVKM. The V end was cut by 8 bases, the J end by 3 bases, with 10 bases between. The CDR3 is CASGREDYGYTF. CDR3 DNA sequence: TGTGCCAGCGGCCGGGAAGACTATGGCTACACCTTC.

This chain joins TRBV6-5 and TRBJ1-1; D is ambiguous. Per germline, CDR1 MNHEY and CDR2 SVGAGI. Trimming stripped 7 bases from V and 0 bases from J, with 12 bases between. This CDR3 comprises 14 residues. In nucleotides, the CDR3 is TGTGCCAGCACGAGTCTGCCATTGAACACTGAAGCTTTCTTT. This sequence encodes CASTSLPLNTEAFF.

This chain connects TRBV6-5 to TRBJ2-1; a weak D match, TRBD1 (6 bases). V shed 2 bases and J shed 7 bases, with 12 bases lying between them. Germline values: CDR1 MNHEY, CDR2 SVGAGI. CDR3 length equals 14 residues. CDR3 DNA: TGTGCCAGCAGTTACCGGGACACCTGGAATGAGCAGTTCTTC. As protein: CASSYRDTWNEQFF.

The genes are TRBV7-9 and TRBJ2-1, with 10 bases aligning to TRBD2. Germline values: CDR1 SEHNR, CDR2 FQNEAQ (reference sequence). The CDR3 has 16 residues. V shed 1 base, J shed 7 bases, and the junction held 7 bases outside the gene matches. CDR3 sequence (DNA): TGTGCCAGCAGCTTAGAGAAACTAGCGGGGAAGAATGAGCAGTTCTTC. Protein sequence: CASSLEKLAGKNEQFF.